This T cell receptor beta chain was identified during a study of cytomegalovirus exposure and HLA in healthy donors (dated by TCRdb to 2016 to 2017). About the full investigation: According to an earlier analysis of 587 of the donors, roughly 180 million T cells yielded 90 million to 130 million unique TCR beta sequences and approximately 300 Gb of sequence data. An early release that covered approximately 600 HLA-typed donors contained around 300 gigabases of sequencing data and tens of millions of unique TCR sequences. The genetic ancestry cluster associated with self-reported Caucasian donors included over 65% of the 398 genotyped donors. The study was designed to test whether signatures of past pathogen exposure could be identified by cataloging public T cell receptors. The study profiled the T cell repertoires of hundreds of subjects by immunosequencing and related them to cytomegalovirus serostatus. Along with the roughly 710-subject first cohort, a separate validation cohort of over a hundred different subjects was used. High-throughput TCR immunosequencing, statistical association of individual TCRs with disease status, and machine learning were combined to predict cytomegalovirus infection status. A later analysis re-examined previously published TCR beta repertoires from 610 or so donors and added high-resolution HLA genotyping to investigate patterns of TCR occurrence. Rather than drawing on any new phenotypic data, the later analysis identified candidate immune exposures from TCR beta sequences and the way those sequences occurred across donors. In an earlier analysis of 500 to 650 of the donors, high-throughput TCR beta sequencing was used to judge whether each TCR beta V gene segment behaved as functional or pseudogenic. Alongside the repertoire data, information on donor age, sex, ethnicity and CMV serostatus was compiled. In a later genetic analysis, genome-wide SNP genotypes for about 55% of the roughly 670 donors were used, and that subset was treated as a discovery cohort. All discovery cohort repertoires had been generated on a single sequencing platform. Both class I and class II loci were covered by HLA typing, at four-digit resolution. The number of typed donors differed by locus: roughly 629-630 for A, B, C, DRB1 and DQB1; approximately 520 for DQA1; over 600 for DPA1; and roughly 450 for DPB1. A few DR-DQ haplotypes were treated as single units for association and clustering because of strong linkage in the cohort. Among some 410 genotyped donors of the cohort, an average of approximately 240,000 unique TCR beta nucleotide sequences were sequenced per donor, roughly 20% of them non-productive.

About this clone: This receptor's antigen is unknown.

From the cysteine through the phenylalanine, the CDR3 covers 12 amino acids. Only the CDR3 DNA stays, 36 bases, in frame from base 1. Trimming removed 1 base from V and 8 bases from J, leaving 8 bases between the germline ends. In the germline V gene (reference sequence), CDR1 corresponds to LNHDA and CDR2 to SQIVND. In total, just over 650 healthy bone marrow donors made up the cohort. All cohort members were sampled while nominally healthy, although unrecorded immune exposures were likely present. The donor was CMV seropositive and belonged to the group of more than 250 seropositive cohort members. Every donor gave a peripheral blood sample, and the peripheral blood mononuclear cells from that sample were used for TCR beta sequencing. Genomic DNA was extracted from the blood cell samples with the Qiagen DNeasy Blood Extraction Kit. The library was produced with the immunoSEQ multiplex PCR assay. The multiplex PCR relied on a mix of 60 forward primers for TCR Vbeta segments and 13 reverse primers for TCR Jbeta segments. The CDR3 region of rearranged TCR beta genes was amplified from genomic DNA with a multiplex PCR assay. Amplified TCR beta libraries were sequenced as 87-base-pair reads on the Illumina HiSeq System. The authors' pipeline ran thus. A later analysis tallied some 79 million unique TCR beta chains across the roughly 610 repertoires, and approximately 9.9 million of those chains were shared by two or more donors. A nearest-neighbor algorithm error-corrected the raw reads and collapsed the reads into unique sequences, merging closely related sequences to remove PCR and sequencing errors. V, D and J gene segments were assigned by aligning CDR3 sequences to IMGT reference sequences. For a sequence to be retained, a match of at least six nucleotides to both a V gene segment and a J gene segment was required. Rearrangements were called productive when the CDR3 lacked stop codons and stayed in frame with V and J; all others were non-productive. Following IMGT convention, CDR3 was defined as the stretch from the second conserved V-encoded cysteine up to the conserved J-encoded phenylalanine. The earlier analysis of 587 of the donors excluded any sequence lacking an unambiguous match to a single V gene segment. In an earlier analysis of 450 to 700 of the donors, V segments were called functional above 56.7% productive rearrangements and were called segregating when the between-donor standard deviation exceeded 5%. To diagnose cytomegalovirus status from the catalog of TCR beta chain sequences, a statistical classification framework was built. In a later analysis, V and J genes were assigned by comparing TCR nucleotide sequences against IMGT/GENE-DB human TR gene sequences. A later analysis assigned CDR3 sequences and most-parsimonious VDJ recombination scenarios with the TCRdist pipeline. In a later analysis, each TCR beta chain was defined by its CDR3 amino acid sequence together with its V-gene family, and reads without a unique V-gene family were excluded. As a way to deal with suspected cross-contamination and a sequencing artifact, a later analysis dropped hundreds of nucleotide sequences that were highly shared and had low generation probability. A later analysis calculated a clonal expansion index for each public chain from normalized within-repertoire ranks of inferred template counts. In a later analysis, generation probabilities were computed using a VDJ recombination model fitted to out-of-frame rearrangements, and the results were checked against IGoR. In a later analysis, TCR-TCR, TCR-HLA and TCR-CMV co-occurrence was scored with hypergeometric tests, and a repertoire-size bias correction was applied to TCR pairs. False discovery rates were estimated in a later analysis by permuting HLA or CMV assignments 20 times. A later analysis grouped co-occurring TCRs with DBSCAN, adding TCRdist sequence similarity when clustering within HLA-allele-positive subsets. Co-occurrence clustering excluded repertoires with fewer than 30,000 or more than 120,000 public chains, plus five with anomalous nucleotide sharing. TCRdb mirrors the immuneACCESS table, restricted to in-frame sequences. Some clones are absent from its copies; in checked studies, under half trace to an unresolved V gene, and the reason for the others is unknown. V and J calls plus clone size are reproduced from that table; the DNA served to infer D and trimming. The sample's clone listing holds about 62,000 clones. Of the sample, 5% to 5.5% is held by the ten largest clones.

Study-wide findings and limitations: When HLA alleles, especially DR and DQ, strongly co-occurred, TCR associations were difficult to assign to individual alleles. Cytomegalovirus status was reported to be diagnosed by the classifier with high specificity and sensitivity in both the original and validation cohorts. A cluster of highly shared sequence variants was judged likely to be a technical artifact of the sequencing pipeline. HLA typing was unavailable for some donors at each locus, so association tests used only the typed subset. Specific HLA alleles were associated with 16,951 TCR beta sequences at a false discovery rate of 0.05 in a later analysis. An earlier analysis of 587 of the donors showed that most TCR beta V segments appeared in productive rearrangements either about 87% or about 30% of the time, which broadly matched IMGT annotations. In a later analysis, the rate of TCR association differed among HLA loci, with DRB1 alleles having the most associated TCRs and HLA-C alleles having the fewest. The study gave a list of 150 to 200 TCR beta chains associated with cytomegalovirus. Across donors, most TCR sequences were observed very rarely, whereas some public TCRs were present in many individuals. The 87-base-pair reads could not distinguish some IMGT-functional V segments, including TRBV6-2 and TRBV6-3, so those segments were excluded. A few of the identified cytomegalovirus-associated TCR beta chains were confirmed in vitro to be specific for cytomegalovirus antigens. Only TCR beta chains were sequenced in this cohort, and the absence of alpha or paired-chain data limited detectable features. A further reported finding was that TCR beta sequences accurately predicted the HLA-A and HLA-B alleles for most subjects in the first cohort. The earlier analysis of about 600 of the donors excluded roughly 16 rarely observed V segments, including chromosome 9 orphons, because counts were too low. Presence/absence analyses assumed roughly uniform sequencing depth across donors, an assumption that may not hold. In a later analysis, most CMV-associated TCR beta chains were found to appear HLA-restricted, with HLA associations seemingly driven largely by CMV exposure. CMV serostatus was the only immune exposure information available for the cohort. Linkage disequilibrium might explain the correlated functional status among segregating V segments, but an unknown experimental factor could not be ruled out. In a later analysis, several top co-occurrence clusters were reported to appear linked to parvovirus B19, influenza, CMV and Epstein-Barr virus. In a later genetic analysis, a missense DCLRE1C variant was associated with V-gene and J-gene trimming of TCR beta chains, and the association was replicated in an independent cohort. According to a later genetic analysis, donors in an Asian-associated ancestry cluster had fewer N-insertions in productive TCRs than the roughly 700-donor mean. A later analysis found that HLA-associated TCR beta chains were more clonally expanded and had lower generation probabilities than equally common non-associated chains. It was suggested by the authors that the approach could potentially be generalized to other disease states and immunological phenotypes.

The receptor comes from a man aged 25-45 years in good health and CMV-seropositive. Material for sequencing was PBMCs. The sequence links TRBV19 to TRBJ1-2, and perhaps TRBD1 as D gene, on 6 matching bases. CDR3 sequence: CASSIAGQGYTF. The DNA is as follows: TGTGCCAGTAGTATAGCCGGACAGGGCTACACCTTC.